These T cell receptor beta chains were read from a single sample in a study of T-cell reconstitution after alpha-beta-depleted transplantation in children. TCRdb reanalysed the PCR reads using MiXCR and keeps one entry per CDR3 protein. The sample contains around 960,000 distinct CDR3 sequences, roughly 29% of which appear only once. The source material was PBMCs, mostly from graft donor cells, sampled 360 days after TCRalphabeta/CD19-depleted stem cell transplant. These receptor sequences come from a boy under two years old who had a stem cell transplant for SCID, so the T cells may come from the graft donor. CDR3s include the opening cysteine and the closing phenylalanine or tryptophan. A D gene is named only where the DNA matches it firmly. Some rows mark clone size as missing; the rest say once, few, many or name a class of expanded clone.

>TRBJ1-2|TRBV28|13|-|-
TGTGCCAGCAGCCCCCAGGGTGTTCCTGGCTACACCTTC
CASSPQGVPGYTF
>TRBJ2-7|TRBV15|13|-|many
TGTGCCACCAGCAGAGATCGCCCCTACGAGCAGTACTTC
CATSRDRPYEQYF
>TRBJ2-1|TRBV19|14|-|few
TGTGCCAGTAGTAAAGGACTGCTAAACAATGAGCAGTTCTTC
CASSKGLLNNEQFF
>TRBJ2-1|TRBV12-3/TRBV12-4|17|TRBD1|-
TGTGCCAGCAGTTTCTTTCCCTACAGGGGCGCGTACAATGAGCAGTTCTTC
CASSFFPYRGAYNEQFF
>TRBJ2-3|TRBV5-6|15|-|-
TGTGCCAGCAGCCCGGTGACGGGGTGGTGGGATACGCAGTATTTT
CASSPVTGWWDTQYF
>TRBJ2-1|TRBV27|14|TRBD2|-
TGTGCCAGCAGCAACGGGGGGGCCGGGGATGAGCAGTTCTTC
CASSNGGAGDEQFF
>TRBJ2-5|TRBV10-3|17|TRBD1|-
TGTGCCATCAGTGAGTCTCTCCGGGACAGGCTGCAAGAGACCCAGTACTTC
CAISESLRDRLQETQYF
>TRBJ1-2|TRBV5-1|16|-|-
TGCGCCAGCAGCTTTGGGCCGGGGCGAGGCTACTATGGCTACACCTTC
CASSFGPGRGYYGYTF
>TRBJ2-1|TRBV12-3/TRBV12-4|19|-|-
TGTGCCAGCAGTTTAGGGGAATTACAGGGCGGAGGACCCTTGAATGAGCAGTTCTTC
CASSLGELQGGGPLNEQFF
>TRBJ2-7|TRBV6-5|18|TRBD2|-
TGTGCCAGCAGTTACTCGACTGGCGGGGGGGCCAGCTCCTACGAGCAGTACTTC
CASSYSTGGGASSYEQYF
>TRBJ1-5|TRBV25-1|15|-|-
TGTGCCAGCAGCGCTAGAGGGGTTAGCAATCAGCCCCAGCATTTT
CASSARGVSNQPQHF
>TRBJ2-3|TRBV5-1|17|TRBD2|few
TGCGCCAGCAGCCTTACCCGGACTAGCGGGGACAGAGATACGCAGTATTTT
CASSLTRTSGDRDTQYF
>TRBJ1-3|TRBV7-9|14|-|-
TGTGCCAGCAGCTTACAGCTCTCTGGAAACACCATATATTTT
CASSLQLSGNTIYF
>TRBJ1-1|TRBV7-8|15|TRBD1|-
TGTGCCAGCAGCTCGGGACAGGGGGCTGTCGCTGAAGCTTTCTTT
CASSSGQGAVAEAFF
>TRBJ1-4|TRBV28|14|-|few
TGTGCCAGCAGTCTCCCATCCGGGGGGGAAAAACTGTTTTTT
CASSLPSGGEKLFF
>TRBJ2-4|TRBV5-1|15|-|once
TGCGCCAGCAGCTTTGGTAGGGGAACCAAAAACATTCAGTACTTC
CASSFGRGTKNIQYF
>TRBJ2-7|TRBV2|17|TRBD2|few
TGTGCCAGCAGTGAAGATCTAGCGGGGGGCATCACCTACGAGCAGTACTTC
CASSEDLAGGITYEQYF
>TRBJ2-3|TRBV19|14|-|-
TGTGCCAGTAGTATGGGGGGGCAGGCAGATACGCAGTATTTT
CASSMGGQADTQYF
>TRBJ2-3|TRBV12-3/TRBV12-4|16|TRBD1|-
TGTGCCAGCAGTCCTGACAGGGATGAACTCACAGATACGCAGTATTTT
CASSPDRDELTDTQYF
>TRBJ2-2|TRBV10-3|15|-|few
TGTGCCATCAGTACCGGGACCGTCCCAACCGGGGAGCTGTTTTTT
CAISTGTVPTGELFF
>TRBJ1-1|TRBV6-5|16|-|-
TGTGCCAGCAGTTCCTCGATCAGGGGTTGGGACACTGAAGCTTTCTTT
CASSSSIRGWDTEAFF
>TRBJ2-3|TRBV20-1|14|-|-
TGCAGTGCCTCTGGCGGGACACCCACAGATACGCAGTATTTT
CSASGGTPTDTQYF
>TRBJ1-4|TRBV15|14|-|-
TGTGCCACCAGCAGAGATCTGACCGAGGAAAAACTGTTTTTT
CATSRDLTEEKLFF
>TRBJ2-7|TRBV7-9|13|-|-
TGTGCCAGCACGAGCGTGAGCTCCTACGAGCAGTACTTC
CASTSVSSYEQYF
>TRBJ2-7|TRBV20-1|15|TRBD1|few
TGCAGTGCTAGAGATGCAGGGGGCGCCGCCTACGAGCAGTACTTC
CSARDAGGAAYEQYF
>TRBJ2-7|TRBV6-2/TRBV6-3|14|-|-
TGTGCCAGCAGTTATTGGACCTGGGACTACGAGCAGTACTTC
CASSYWTWDYEQYF
>TRBJ2-1|TRBV15|15|TRBD2|-
TGTGCCACCAGCCTTGGCGGGGGGGGCGTCAATGAGCAGTTCTTC
CATSLGGGGVNEQFF
>TRBJ1-1|TRBV19|16|TRBD1|-
TGTGCCAGTACCGCGCGGGGGACAGGGTTGCGCACTGAAGCTTTCTTT
CASTARGTGLRTEAFF
>TRBJ2-3|TRBV6-2/TRBV6-3|15|TRBD2|few
TGTGCCAGCATCTCACCGGGACTAGCGGCAGATACGCAGTATTTT
CASISPGLAADTQYF
>TRBJ2-1|TRBV29-1|16|-|many
TGCAGCGTTGAGGCGGGGGCCTCCCCCCTCTACAATGAGCAGTTCTTC
CSVEAGASPLYNEQFF
>TRBJ2-1|TRBV5-1|16|-|-
TGCGCCAGCAGCTTGGCCAGGTCAGGATGGTTGGATGAGCAGTTCTTC
CASSLARSGWLDEQFF
>TRBJ2-1|TRBV24-1|14|-|-
TGTGCCACCGAACCCCCGGGCCGGGCGGGTGAGCAGTTCTTC
CATEPPGRAGEQFF
>TRBJ2-2|TRBV12-3/TRBV12-4|15|TRBD2|-
TGTGCCAGCACCCGGGACGGGAGGCCCACCGGGGAGCTGTTTTTT
CASTRDGRPTGELFF
>TRBJ2-7|TRBV9|15|-|few
TGTGCCAGCAGCGTAGGTCCCAGCCTCTCCTACGAGCAGTACTTC
CASSVGPSLSYEQYF
>TRBJ2-1|TRBV12-3/TRBV12-4|16|TRBD1|few
TGTGCCAGCAGTTTAAGGGTAGGGACAGGGGACAATGAGCAGTTCTTC
CASSLRVGTGDNEQFF
>TRBJ2-7|TRBV19|13|-|many
TGTGCCAGTAGTATCTTTACTGGATACGAGCAGTACTTC
CASSIFTGYEQYF
>TRBJ2-3|TRBV12-3/TRBV12-4|11|-|few
TGTGCCAGCCTCCAGCGCGATACGCAGTATTTT
CASLQRDTQYF
>TRBJ2-1|TRBV2|15|-|-
TGTGCCAGCAGTGAAGCCGGGGAGTTGAACAATGAGCAGTTCTTC
CASSEAGELNNEQFF
>TRBJ1-4|TRBV5-1|16|-|few
TGCGCCAGCAGCCTCTACCCTGAAACAACTAATGAAAAACTGTTTTTT
CASSLYPETTNEKLFF
>TRBJ2-2|TRBV7-2|15|-|few
TGTGCCAGCACCCGAGACAGATTGAACACCGGGGAGCTGTTTTTT
CASTRDRLNTGELFF
>TRBJ2-5|TRBV5-6|14|TRBD2|-
TGTGCCAGCAGCTTTAGCCCGGGGGGAGAGACCCAGTACTTC
CASSFSPGGETQYF
>TRBJ2-7|TRBV4-1|15|-|-
TGCGCCAGCAGCCAAGAGGGAATAGCGCCTAGCGAGCAGTACTTC
CASSQEGIAPSEQYF
>TRBJ2-3|TRBV29-1|13|-|-
TGCAGCGTTGAGAGGACGCTCGGGGATACGCAGTATTTT
CSVERTLGDTQYF
>TRBJ2-5|TRBV27|17|-|-
TGTGCCAGCAGTTTTCGCGGTCGGAACTGGGGAGATGAGACCCAGTACTTC
CASSFRGRNWGDETQYF
>TRBJ1-1|TRBV5-6|12|-|few
TGTGCCAGCAGCTTGGTGAGGGGGGAAGCTTTCTTT
CASSLVRGEAFF
>TRBJ2-1|TRBV7-3|15|TRBD1|-
TGTGCCAGCAGCTCGGACAGGGCCTCCTACAATGAGCAGTTCTTC
CASSSDRASYNEQFF
>TRBJ2-5|TRBV29-1|11|-|few
TGCAGCACGCAGGTTCAAGAGACCCAGTACTTC
CSTQVQETQYF
>TRBJ2-7|TRBV2|16|-|many
TGTGCCAGCAGTGTCCCGAGGGACGGGAGCTCCTACGAGCAGTACTTC
CASSVPRDGSSYEQYF
>TRBJ2-1|TRBV4-1|20|TRBD2|few
TGCGCCAGCAGCCTTTCCCCTTTAACACGGGAGGTTTGGTCCTACAATGAGCAGTTCTTC
CASSLSPLTREVWSYNEQFF
>TRBJ1-3|TRBV6-1|15|-|many
TGTGCCAGCAGGGCAGGGGTTCTTGGAGGAAACACCATATATTTT
CASRAGVLGGNTIYF
>TRBJ2-7|TRBV2|12|-|-
TGTGCCAGCAGGAGGGAATCCTACGAGCAGTACTTC
CASRRESYEQYF
>TRBJ2-6|TRBV27|19|TRBD1|few
TGTGCCAGCAGTCTATGGGGACAGGGGTCCCCCTCTGGGGCCAACGTCCTGACTTTC
CASSLWGQGSPSGANVLTF
>TRBJ2-2|TRBV6-5|15|-|few
TGTGCCAGCAGTCGGGCCCCAGGAATTACCGGGGAGCTGTTTTTT
CASSRAPGITGELFF
>TRBJ1-5|TRBV20-1|15|TRBD1|few
TGCAGTGCAAAGTCGGGGACAGCGCCCAATCAGCCCCAGCATTTT
CSAKSGTAPNQPQHF
>TRBJ2-1|TRBV7-9|12|TRBD2|few
TGTGCCAGCAGCGCACGGGGGGGCCAGCAGTTCTTC
CASSARGGQQFF